Listed below are T cell receptor beta chains from one sample, sequenced in a study of T cell repertoires in cytomegalovirus infection. Using its own MiXCR run on the reads, TCRdb lists one record per CDR3 protein. The data contain about 140,000 distinct CDR3 sequences, 5.5% to 8% of them singletons. Sequencing input: PBMCs. These receptors originate from a human donor in good health (CMV status not recorded). Some clones in this sample may be carry-over from other donors' samples. Both conserved end residues are part of each CDR3. The order of the fields is clone size, D gene, V gene, J gene, CDR3 protein, CDR3 DNA. D genes are given only for firm matches. Not every row has a clone size; where given, it reads once, few, many or a size class.

.	TRBD2	TRBV4-1	TRBJ2-2	CASSQIEGLAGAYTGELFF	TGCGCCAGCAGCCAGATAGAGGGACTAGCGGGGGCCTACACCGGGGAGCTGTTTTTT
few	.	TRBV7-3	TRBJ1-6	CASSFGGEGTSPLHF	TGTGCCAGCAGCTTCGGCGGGGAGGGGACCTCACCCCTCCACTTT
many	.	TRBV20-1	TRBJ1-5	CSARALGRDDQPQHF	TGCAGTGCTAGAGCTTTAGGACGGGACGATCAGCCCCAGCATTTT
.	.	TRBV12-3/TRBV12-4	TRBJ1-5	CASSLTGGSGNQPQHF	TGTGCCAGCAGTTTAACAGGCGGTTCTGGCAATCAGCCCCAGCATTTT
many	TRBD2	TRBV7-6	TRBJ2-1	CASSLGRPPGGDNNEQFF	TGTGCCAGCAGCTTAGGTCGGCCCCCCGGGGGGGATAATAATGAGCAGTTCTTC
many	TRBD1	TRBV11-3	TRBJ2-6	CASSPSGTGYSGANVLTF	TGTGCCAGCAGTCCCTCCGGGACAGGTTACTCTGGGGCCAACGTCCTGACTTTC
many	TRBD1	TRBV2	TRBJ2-3	CASSVDVNRGPLTDTQYF	TGTGCCAGCAGTGTTGATGTGAACAGGGGGCCCTTAACAGATACGCAGTATTTT
many	TRBD1	TRBV7-8	TRBJ1-2	CASSLRRDRGYGYTF	TGTGCCAGCAGCTTAAGGAGGGACAGGGGATATGGCTACACCTTC
many	TRBD2	TRBV7-8	TRBJ2-1	CASSLTWGEGNEQFF	TGTGCCAGCAGCCTGACGTGGGGGGAGGGGAATGAGCAGTTCTTC
many	.	TRBV7-2	TRBJ2-3	CASSSLFASDTQYF	TGTGCCAGCAGCTCTTTGTTTGCTTCAGATACGCAGTATTTT
many	TRBD2	TRBV12-3/TRBV12-4	TRBJ2-3	CASSPLAGSTDTQYF	TGTGCCAGCTCCCCGCTAGCGGGATCGACAGATACGCAGTATTTT
many	TRBD1	TRBV5-1	TRBJ1-4	CASSLSRGGEKLFF	TGCGCCAGCAGCTTGAGCAGGGGGGGTGAAAAACTGTTTTTT
many	.	TRBV20-1	TRBJ1-1	CSARSTAGNTEAFF	TGCAGTGCTAGGTCTACGGCGGGGAACACTGAAGCTTTCTTT
few	TRBD1	TRBV11-2	TRBJ1-4	CASSWTGTGNEKLFF	TGTGCCAGCAGTTGGACCGGGACAGGGAATGAAAAACTGTTTTTT
many	TRBD1	TRBV7-2	TRBJ2-7	CASRQTGAYEQYF	TGTGCCAGCAGACAAACAGGGGCCTACGAGCAGTACTTC
many	TRBD2	TRBV29-1	TRBJ2-7	CTASGGGGSYEQYF	TGCACCGCCTCCGGGGGGGGAGGCTCCTACGAGCAGTACTTC
many	.	TRBV7-2	TRBJ1-5	CASSPPGSGNQPQHF	TGTGCCAGCAGCCCCCCGGGTTCGGGCAATCAGCCCCAGCATTTT
.	TRBD1	TRBV12-3/TRBV12-4	TRBJ1-1	CASSLTVRTGAEVEAEAFF	TGTGCCAGCAGTTTAACTGTCCGGACAGGGGCTGAAGTAGAGGCTGAAGCTTTCTTT
many	.	TRBV7-9	TRBJ1-5	CASSNEGQPQHF	TGTGCCAGCAGCAACGAGGGTCAGCCCCAGCATTTT
many	.	TRBV12-3/TRBV12-4	TRBJ1-1	CASRAGTPTEAFF	TGTGCCAGCAGGGCAGGGACCCCCACTGAAGCTTTCTTT
many	TRBD1	TRBV12-3/TRBV12-4	TRBJ1-1	CASSWVGGDFLTAYTEAFF	TGTGCCAGCAGTTGGGTAGGGGGCGACTTTCTTACTGCGTACACTGAAGCTTTCTTT
.	TRBD2	TRBV7-9	TRBJ2-5	CASSVGTSGIQETQYF	TGTGCCAGCAGCGTAGGGACTAGCGGGATTCAAGAGACCCAGTACTTC
few	TRBD2	TRBV2	TRBJ2-1	CASNERGGNNEQFF	TGTGCCAGCAACGAGCGGGGGGGCAACAATGAGCAGTTCTTC
many	TRBD1	TRBV20-1	TRBJ1-2	CSATDRGLYGYTF	TGCAGTGCTACGGACAGGGGGTTATATGGCTACACCTTC
many	.	TRBV12-3/TRBV12-4	TRBJ1-6	CASSFSGSSYNSPLHF	TGTGCCAGCAGTTTCTCAGGGAGCTCCTATAATTCACCCCTCCACTTT